What follows are 6 T cell receptor beta chains derived from one specimen sequenced in a study of beta chain features in type 1 diabetes. Study findings and constraints: Shorter TCRB CDR3s, moderately but significantly so, marked every one of the four CD4+ subsets in Type 1 diabetes patients.

Expressed TCRB transcripts got sequenced, as all isolated RNA was reverse transcribed. Libraries were prepared by immunoSEQ multiplex PCR; TCRdb keeps only in-frame clonotypes and omits some of them. The sample lists more than 120,000 clones, less than 15% seen once, with roughly 1.4% in the top ten. These receptors have no identified antigens. Material: central memory CD4+ T cells from blood. The receptors derive from a man between 18 and 29 years old with type 1 diabetes.

This clone appeared a single time. Other DNA sequences from this sample encode an identical CDR3 as well. The chain has TRBV30 and TRBJ1-1; no firm D call. V was trimmed by 0 bases and J by 2 bases, leaving 7 bases between them. CDR3 length: 13 amino acids. CDR1 and CDR2 (germline): GTSNPN, SVGIG (reference sequence). CDR3 DNA sequence: TGTGCCTGGAGTGTACGTGCTAACACTGAAGCTTTCTTT. This sequence encodes CAWSVRANTEAFF.

This rearrangement joins TRBV19 to TRBJ2-1; 9 nucleotides match TRBD1. CDR3 size: 15 residues. J lost 3 bases, V lost 6 bases, and 6 bases had no gene match. Looked up from germline, CDR1 is LNHDA and CDR2 is SQIVND (reference sequence). CDR3: CASSLDRGIYNEQFF. CDR3 bases: TGTGCCAGTAGCCTCGACAGGGGGATCTACAATGAGCAGTTCTTC.

The sample holds a few counts of this clone. This sequence joins TRBV5-1 and TRBJ2-1, with 10 bases fitting TRBD2. J gave up 1 base and V 4 bases, and 8 bases lay outside the gene matches. CDR1 is SGHRS, CDR2 YFSETQ, per germline. CDR3 length: 17 residues. The CDR3 reads CASSPTLSGGSYNEQFF. Here the CDR3 DNA reads TGCGCCAGCAGCCCGACCCTTAGCGGGGGGTCCTACAATGAGCAGTTCTTC.

The genes are TRBV5-1 and TRBJ2-5; 7 bases match TRBD1. Trimming cost V 1 base and J 2 bases; bases outside gene matches: 5. The CDR3 has 15 residues. Germline CDR1 reads SGHRS; CDR2 reads YFSETQ. CDR3: CASSLLGTEQETQYF. CDR3 DNA: TGCGCCAGCAGCTTGCTCGGGACAGAACAAGAGACCCAGTACTTC. Full variable domain (missing parts from reference TRBV5-1 and TRBJ2-5): KAGVTQTPRYLIKTRGQQVTLSCSPISGHRSVSWYQQTPGQGLQFLFEYFSETQRNKGNFPGRFSGRQFSNSRSEMNVSTLELGDSALYLCASSLLGTEQETQYFGPGTRLLVL.

In this sample, this clone turned up many times. The chain joins TRBV27 to TRBJ2-5; no clear D gene. V lost 9 bases, J lost 0 bases, and 11 bases lay in between. The CDR3 contains 13 residues. CDR1 and CDR2 from the germline V gene are MNHEY and SMNVEV (reference sequence). The chain's CDR3 is CASRMGNQETQYF. The CDR3 bases are TGTGCCAGTCGAATGGGAAACCAAGAGACCCAGTACTTC.

The chain uses TRBV12-5 and TRBJ2-1, with 10 bases lining up with TRBD2. Germline values: CDR1 LGHNT, CDR2 FRNRAP. V gave up 7 bases and J gave up 1 base; unmatched junction bases: 10. This CDR3 spans 17 amino acids. The CDR3 loop reads CASALGNSGGSYNEQFF. DNA for the CDR3: TGTGCTAGTGCCCTGGGGAATAGCGGGGGGTCCTACAATGAGCAGTTCTTC. Filled out from reference TRBV12-5 and TRBJ2-1, the complete variable domain reads DARVTQTPRHKVTEMGQEVTMRCQPILGHNTVFWYRQTMMQGLELLAYFRNRAPLDDSGMPKDRFSAEMPDATLATLKIQPSEPRDSAVYFCASALGNSGGSYNEQFFGPGTRLTVL.